The clone carrying this T cell receptor beta chain was seen only a few times. The antigen is not known. Next came a second PCR, run for about 7 to 12 cycles, which used a sample-barcoded 5' primer along with a J-beta primer mix. In TCRdb, the 5' RACE reads were re-called with MiXCR into one record per CDR3 protein. The data show 850,000 to 1,000,000 distinct CDR3 sequences, around 54% seen once. V shed 4 bases and J shed 5 bases, with 11 bases lying between them. This CDR3 is 12 amino acids long. The germline V gene encodes CDR1 DFQATT and CDR2 SNEGSKA (reference sequence). This sample was included in a study of blood T cells in healthy people across ages. Findings and limits, study-wide: The long-lived group displayed more naive CD4+ cells, plus higher diversity, than the aged donors did. Because donor CMV status was unknown, expanded clonotype changes were possibly confounded.

V is TRBV20-1 and J is TRBJ2-5; D gene uncertain. The sequence derives from a woman aged 55-70 years in good health. Sequencing used blood. The DNA of the CDR3 is TGCAGTGCTACCACCGCCGGGGAGACCCAGTACTTC. Amino acids: CSATTAGETQYF.